This TCR beta chain is drawn from a study of CD8+CD57+ T cells in acquired aplastic anemia. Study-wide results and caveats: Sharing between patients and controls was observed for twenty-nine CD8+ CDR3 sequences.

Germline V lookup: CDR1 SGHAT, CDR2 FQNNGV. The CDR3 extends over 17 amino acids. Profiling of TCR beta VDJ combinations and CDR3 sequences used genomic DNA as template. TCRdb recomputed calls from the reads with MiXCR, one row per CDR3 protein. The sample comprises about 470,000 distinct CDR3 sequences, less than 35% of which are singletons, and 0.75% to 0.95% rests with the top ten. CD8+CD57+ cell expansion had been shown by flow cytometry in patients chosen for sequencing. This clonotype was picked up a small number of times. Its antigen is as yet unknown. Mismatch with germline at one junction end may stem from a read error.

The chain joins TRBV11-2 to TRBJ2-3; 7 positions match TRBD2. This clonotype was sampled from a human donor with aplastic anemia. The sample was sorted CD4+, CD8+, or CD8+CD57+ T cells (not recorded which) from PBMCs. CDR3 residues: CAGSLSVPSGYTDTQYF. CDR3 nucleotide sequence: TGTGCCGGCAGCTTAAGCGTGCCTAGCGGTTACACAGATACGCAGTATTTT.